This TCR beta chain stems from a study of blood T cell repertoires in COVID-19. Study summary: Nucleic acid was either cDNA or gDNA, and it came from T cells, B-cell-depleted T cells, or PBMCs.

Per the study methods: Cell counts per sample came from amplifying reference gene primers. Method: immunoSEQ multiplex PCR; TCRdb's copy keeps in-frame clones and lacks some. That table gives V, J and clone size, and the DNA gave D and trimming. The sample comprises tens of thousands of clones, about 91% of which are singletons, and roughly an eighth rests with the top ten. The CDR3 covers 15 residues. CDR1 LGHNA and CDR2 YNFKEQ come from the germline V gene. V was cut by 1 base and J by 2 bases, with 11 bases left in between. Input material: peripheral blood. The chain employs TRBV4-2 and TRBJ2-5, with D maybe TRBD1 (5 bases). The sequence was collected from a woman between 55 and 75 years old with active COVID-19. This CDR3 reads CASSQGQGIQETQYF. For the CDR3, the DNA is TGTGCCAGCAGCCAAGGTCAGGGAATACAAGAGACCCAGTACTTC.